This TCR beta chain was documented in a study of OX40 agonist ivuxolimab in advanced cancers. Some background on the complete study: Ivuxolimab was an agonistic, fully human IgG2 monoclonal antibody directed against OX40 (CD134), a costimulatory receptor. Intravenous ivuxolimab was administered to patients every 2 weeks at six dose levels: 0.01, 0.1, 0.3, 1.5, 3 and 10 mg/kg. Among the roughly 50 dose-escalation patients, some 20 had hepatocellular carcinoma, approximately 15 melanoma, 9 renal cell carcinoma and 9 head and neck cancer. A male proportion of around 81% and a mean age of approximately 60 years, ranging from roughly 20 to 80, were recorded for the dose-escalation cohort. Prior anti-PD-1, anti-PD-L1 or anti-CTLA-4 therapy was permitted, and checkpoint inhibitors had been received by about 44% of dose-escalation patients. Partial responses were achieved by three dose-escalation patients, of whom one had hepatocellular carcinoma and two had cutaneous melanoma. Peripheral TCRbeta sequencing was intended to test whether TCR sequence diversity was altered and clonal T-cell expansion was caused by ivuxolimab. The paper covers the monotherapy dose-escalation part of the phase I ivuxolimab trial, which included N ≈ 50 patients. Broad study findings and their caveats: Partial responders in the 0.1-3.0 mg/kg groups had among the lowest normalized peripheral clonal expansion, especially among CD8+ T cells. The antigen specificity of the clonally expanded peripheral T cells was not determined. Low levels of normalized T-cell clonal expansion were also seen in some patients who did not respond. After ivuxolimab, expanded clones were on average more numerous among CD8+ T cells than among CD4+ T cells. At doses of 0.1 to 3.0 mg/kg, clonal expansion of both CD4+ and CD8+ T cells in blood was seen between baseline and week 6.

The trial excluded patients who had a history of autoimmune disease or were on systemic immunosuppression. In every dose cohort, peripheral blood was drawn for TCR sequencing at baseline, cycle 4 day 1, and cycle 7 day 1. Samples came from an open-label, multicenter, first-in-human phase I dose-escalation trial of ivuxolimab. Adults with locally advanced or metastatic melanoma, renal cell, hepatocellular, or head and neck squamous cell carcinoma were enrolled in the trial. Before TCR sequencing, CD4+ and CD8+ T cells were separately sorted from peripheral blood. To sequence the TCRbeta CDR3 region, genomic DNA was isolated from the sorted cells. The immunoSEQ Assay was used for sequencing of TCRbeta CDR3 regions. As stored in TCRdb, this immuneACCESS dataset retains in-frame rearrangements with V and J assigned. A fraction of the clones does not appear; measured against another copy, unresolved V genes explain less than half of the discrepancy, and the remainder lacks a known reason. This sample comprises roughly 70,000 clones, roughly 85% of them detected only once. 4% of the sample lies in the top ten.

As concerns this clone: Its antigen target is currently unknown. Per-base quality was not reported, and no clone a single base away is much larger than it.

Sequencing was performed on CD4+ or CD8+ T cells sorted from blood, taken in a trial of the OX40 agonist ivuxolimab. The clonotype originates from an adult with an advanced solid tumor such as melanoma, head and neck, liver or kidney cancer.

The sequence in DNA is TGTGCCAGCAGCCCGGGACTGAGCCAAGAGACCCAGTACTTC. The translation is CASSPGLSQETQYF. The sequence joins TRBV9 to TRBJ2-5; TRBD2 is a weak D gene call, 6 bases matching. The trim is 4 bases for V and 1 base for J, with a gap of 11 bases between the germline ends. The germline V gene encodes CDR1 SGDLS and CDR2 YYNGEE. Taken from cysteine to phenylalanine, the CDR3 has 14 residues. This entry keeps only the CDR3 DNA: 42 bases, framed from base 1.